This T cell receptor (beta chain) came from a study of blood T cells in healthy people across ages. Each sample gave at least 7 million isolated PBMCs. With respect to this clonotype: A much larger clone is a single base away; this may be a read error.

The CDR3 has 16 residues. Germline V CDR1 and CDR2: DFQATT, SNEGSKA (reference sequence). Then a second PCR, running roughly 7 to 11 cycles, was carried out with a sample-barcoded 5' primer and a J-beta primer mix. A template-switch adaptor with 12 random nucleotides tagged each cDNA molecule. Each CDR3 protein is one row after TCRdb ran MiXCR on the 5' RACE reads. The data show roughly 800,000 distinct CDR3 sequences, 35% to 40% seen once. J is TRBJ2-1 and V is TRBV20-1, with TRBD1 matching 7 bases. TRBJ2-7 explains the end of the DNA better; the J call may be wrong. This TCR was recovered from a man between 18 and 29 years old in good health. The sample was blood. CDR3 sequence (DNA): TGCAGTGCTAGTGGCCGACAGGGCCCCTCCTACAATGAGCAGTACTTC. Translation gives CSASGRQGPSYNEQYF.